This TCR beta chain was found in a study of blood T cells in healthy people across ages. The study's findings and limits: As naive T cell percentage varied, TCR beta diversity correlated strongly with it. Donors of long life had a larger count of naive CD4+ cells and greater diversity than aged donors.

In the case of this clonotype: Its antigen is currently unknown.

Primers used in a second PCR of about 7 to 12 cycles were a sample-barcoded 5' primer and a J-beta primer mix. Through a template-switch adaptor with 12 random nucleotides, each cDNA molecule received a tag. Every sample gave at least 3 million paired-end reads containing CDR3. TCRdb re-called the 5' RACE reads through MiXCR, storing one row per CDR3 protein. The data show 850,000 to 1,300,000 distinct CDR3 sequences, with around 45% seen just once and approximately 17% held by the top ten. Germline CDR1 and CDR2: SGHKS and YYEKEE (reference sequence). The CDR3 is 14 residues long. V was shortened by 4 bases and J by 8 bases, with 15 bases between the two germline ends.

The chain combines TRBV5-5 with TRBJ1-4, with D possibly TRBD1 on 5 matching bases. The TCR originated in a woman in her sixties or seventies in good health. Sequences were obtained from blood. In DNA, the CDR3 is TGTGCCAGCAGCGATAGGGCAGGGAGGGAAAAACTGTTTTTT. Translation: CASSDRAGREKLFF.